This is a list of T cell receptor beta chains from one sample in a study of PD-1 blockade in mismatch repair-deficient tumors. Sequenced by immunoSEQ multiplex PCR; TCRdb stores in-frame clones only, minus some. The sample includes around 48,000 clones, around four fifths of them seen just once. This specimen was peripheral blood, taken 4 weeks after starting pembrolizumab. These receptors came from an adult with mismatch repair-deficient cancer. Each CDR3 is given with its conserved first and last residue. The D gene is left open where the match is weak. Clone size is not always given. Where it is, it says once, few, many or a class for expanded clones.

CDR3 protein,CDR3 DNA,V gene,J gene,CDR3 length,clone size,D gene
CASSPRRTQETQYF,TGCGCCAGCAGCCCGCGACGGACACAAGAGACCCAGTACTTC,TRBV5-1,TRBJ2-5,14,.,.
CAISESVYGYTF,TGTGCCATCAGTGAGTCAGTCTATGGCTACACCTTC,TRBV10-3,TRBJ1-2,12,.,.
CASSLVGLANEKLFF,TGTGCCAGCAGCTTAGTGGGGTTGGCGAATGAAAAACTGTTTTTT,TRBV11-2,TRBJ1-4,15,once,.
CASSWGSGSNYGYTF,TGTGCCAGCAGCTGGGGATCAGGGAGTAACTATGGCTACACCTTC,TRBV7-2,TRBJ1-2,15,.,.
CASTTGSRTGEQYF,TGTGCCAGCACTACAGGGTCGAGGACGGGCGAGCAGTACTTC,TRBV16,TRBJ2-7,14,.,.
CASSAKTGPTTEQYF,TGTGCCAGCAGCGCAAAGACAGGGCCAACTACGGAGCAGTACTTC,TRBV9,TRBJ2-7,15,.,TRBD1
CASSFLRSYNEQFF,TGTGCCAGCAGCTTCCTACGCTCCTACAATGAGCAGTTCTTC,TRBV11-3,TRBJ2-1,14,.,.
CASRDWVGTEAFF,TGTGCCAGTAGAGACTGGGTGGGCACTGAAGCTTTCTTT,TRBV19,TRBJ1-1,13,.,.
CASSFSLDSYEQYF,TGTGCCAGCAGCTTTTCCTTGGACAGCTACGAGCAGTACTTC,TRBV5-4,TRBJ2-7,14,.,.
CASSLEGGFYGYTF,TGTGCCAGCAGCTTGGAGGGGGGCTTCTATGGCTACACCTTC,TRBV5-4,TRBJ1-2,14,.,.
CASSFAGTGVPYEQYF,TGTGCCAGCAGCTTTGCCGGGACAGGGGTCCCCTACGAGCAGTACTTC,TRBV5-6,TRBJ2-7,16,.,TRBD1
CASSVDSRGTDTQYF,TGTGCCAGCAGCGTTGACAGCAGAGGCACAGATACGCAGTATTTT,TRBV9,TRBJ2-3,15,.,.
CASSLAGGTEAFF,TGTGCCAGCAGTTTAGCCGGGGGTACTGAAGCTTTCTTT,TRBV27,TRBJ1-1,13,.,.
CASSQGTGQGGYNEQFF,TGTGCCAGCAGCCAAGGAACGGGACAGGGGGGTTACAATGAGCAGTTCTTC,TRBV7-9,TRBJ2-1,17,once,TRBD1
CASSLGGANTEAFF,TGCGCCAGCAGCTTGGGGGGGGCGAACACTGAAGCTTTCTTT,TRBV5-1,TRBJ1-1,14,.,.
CASSDDEQYF,TGTGCCAGCAGTGATGACGAGCAGTACTTC,TRBV25-1,TRBJ2-7,10,.,.
CASSPQLAGVGEQYF,TGTGCCAGCAGCCCTCAACTAGCGGGAGTGGGCGAGCAGTACTTC,TRBV7-8,TRBJ2-7,15,once,TRBD2
CASSPGLAGVRGHEQFF,TGCGCCAGCAGCCCCGGTCTAGCGGGAGTCCGAGGGCATGAGCAGTTCTTC,TRBV4-1,TRBJ2-1,17,medium-sized,TRBD2
CASSSGLAGSYEQYF,TGTGCCAGTAGTTCAGGACTAGCGGGTTCCTACGAGCAGTACTTC,TRBV19,TRBJ2-7,15,few,TRBD2
CASSLGSAEAFF,TGTGCCAGCAGCTTAGGGTCGGCTGAAGCTTTCTTT,TRBV7-8,TRBJ1-1,12,once,.
CASSSGTGSMNTEAFF,TGTGCCAGCAGCTCGGGGACAGGGTCGATGAACACTGAAGCTTTCTTT,TRBV5-6,TRBJ1-1,16,few,TRBD1
CASRRETGLWEKLFF,TGCGCCAGCAGGCGAGAGACAGGGCTCTGGGAAAAACTGTTTTTT,TRBV5-1,TRBJ1-4,15,.,TRBD1
CASSFDRGSYEQYF,TGTGCCAGCAGCTTCGACAGGGGCTCCTACGAGCAGTACTTC,TRBV7-8,TRBJ2-7,14,.,TRBD1
CAIREAGQYREQFF,TGTGCCATCAGAGAAGCCGGACAGTACCGTGAGCAGTTCTTC,TRBV10-3,TRBJ2-1,14,once,.
CASSLAGVGETQYF,TGTGCCAGCAGCTTAGCGGGAGTCGGGGAGACCCAGTACTTC,TRBV5-4,TRBJ2-5,14,.,TRBD2
CASSYGVNEQFF,TGTGCCAGCAGTTACGGTGTTAATGAGCAGTTCTTC,TRBV2,TRBJ2-1,12,.,.
CASSPTGGYGYTF,TGTGCCAGCAGCCCGACGGGTGGATATGGCTACACCTTC,TRBV7-9,TRBJ1-2,13,.,.
CASSEAGGWTGELFF,TGTGCCAGCAGCGAAGCGGGAGGATGGACCGGGGAGCTGTTTTTT,TRBV2,TRBJ2-2,15,.,TRBD2
CASSIRGVAGSTDTQYF,TGTGCCAGCAGCATCAGGGGAGTAGCGGGGAGCACAGATACGCAGTATTTT,TRBV11-1,TRBJ2-3,17,.,TRBD2
CASSVRLAAYNEQFF,TGTGCCAGCAGCGTACGACTAGCGGCTTACAATGAGCAGTTCTTC,TRBV9,TRBJ2-1,15,.,TRBD2
CASSLLGTSGSTDTQYF,TGTGCCAGCAGTTTGCTTGGGACTAGCGGTAGTACAGATACGCAGTATTTT,TRBV7-3,TRBJ2-3,17,.,TRBD2
CAWSVDNNQPQHF,TGTGCCTGGAGTGTCGACAACAATCAGCCCCAGCATTTT,TRBV30,TRBJ1-5,13,few,.
CASSSITGPAELREQYF,TGTGCCAGCAGTTCAATCACCGGGCCCGCGGAATTGAGGGAGCAGTACTTC,TRBV27,TRBJ2-7,17,.,.
CASSLESRTATNEKLFF,TGTGCCAGCAGCTTAGAGTCTCGGACAGCAACTAATGAAAAACTGTTTTTT,TRBV7-9,TRBJ1-4,17,few,.
CASSLENRGTEAFF,TGTGCCAGCAGCTTGGAAAATCGGGGCACTGAAGCTTTCTTT,TRBV5-6,TRBJ1-1,14,.,.
CASSLVFVSYDDNEQFF,TGTGCCAGCAGCTTAGTGTTTGTAAGCTACGATGACAATGAGCAGTTCTTC,TRBV7-9,TRBJ2-1,17,.,.
CATSRGGTGVYEQYF,TGTGCCACCAGCAGGGGGGGGACAGGGGTCTACGAGCAGTACTTC,TRBV15,TRBJ2-7,15,.,TRBD1
CASADPNRYEQYF,TGTGCCAGCGCAGATCCGAACCGCTACGAGCAGTACTTC,TRBV19,TRBJ2-7,13,.,.
CASGWGGNSGNTIYF,TGTGCTAGTGGTTGGGGAGGCAACTCTGGAAACACCATATATTTT,TRBV12-5,TRBJ1-3,15,once,.
CATSRDRWNRGSYEQYF,TGTGCCACCAGCAGAGATAGGTGGAACAGGGGATCCTACGAGCAGTACTTC,TRBV15,TRBJ2-7,17,.,TRBD1
CASSSQGARTYSYNEQFF,TGTGCCAGCAGCTCACAGGGGGCCAGGACTTACTCCTACAATGAGCAGTTCTTC,TRBV11-1,TRBJ2-1,18,.,TRBD1
CATSGYREGQFF,TGTGCCACCAGCGGCTACAGGGAGGGGCAGTTCTTC,TRBV15,TRBJ2-1,12,once,.
CASSLAGSRSTYEQYF,TGTGCCAGCAGCTTAGCGGGCTCTCGAAGCACGTACGAGCAGTACTTC,TRBV7-9,TRBJ2-7,16,.,.
CASSITGGDQPQHF,TGTGCCAGTAGTATAACGGGGGGGGATCAGCCCCAGCATTTT,TRBV19,TRBJ1-5,14,.,.
CASSQSGQSSSYEQYF,TGTGCCAGCAGCCAATCTGGACAGTCGAGCTCCTACGAGCAGTACTTC,TRBV7-9,TRBJ2-7,16,.,.
CASSVGYMNTEAFF,TGTGCCAGCAGTGTAGGATACATGAACACTGAAGCTTTCTTT,TRBV6-1,TRBJ1-1,14,once,.
CSVVDAYGYTF,TGCAGCGTTGTGGACGCCTATGGCTACACCTTC,TRBV29-1,TRBJ1-2,11,.,.
CASSLGQGLEAFF,TGTGCCAGCAGCTTAGGGCAGGGCCTTGAAGCTTTCTTT,TRBV11-2,TRBJ1-1,13,.,.
CAISVGEDTQYF,TGTGCCATCAGTGTGGGGGAAGATACGCAGTATTTT,TRBV10-3,TRBJ2-3,12,.,.
CASRETGQEETQYF,TGTGCCAGCAGAGAGACAGGGCAGGAGGAGACCCAGTACTTC,TRBV5-4,TRBJ2-5,14,.,TRBD1